These 21 T cell receptor beta chains were all obtained from the same sample, sequenced in a study of CD8+ T cells in alopecia areata. Once RNA had been extracted, it was reverse transcribed into cDNA to act as the sequencing template. This table comes from immunoSEQ multiplex PCR, and its TCRdb copy is limited to in-frame clones, with some not included. The data show about 200,000 clones, roughly 64% seen once. The treatment is: oral pan-JAK inhibitor, 5-10 mg twice daily. This specimen was CD4+ T cells sorted from blood, taken at week 24, from a patient treated with tofacitinib. These receptor sequences come from a human donor with alopecia areata.

The chain has TRBV4-2 and TRBJ2-2; 7 positions agree with TRBD1. The CDR3 extends over 17 amino acids. Germline V lookup: CDR1 LGHNA, CDR2 YNFKEQ. The ends lost 2 bases at V and 2 bases at J; junction bases unmatched: 8. CDR3 loop: CASSQYGTDYNTGELFF. CDR3 coding DNA: TGTGCCAGCAGCCAATATGGGACAGATTACAACACCGGGGAGCTGTTTTTT.

This clone was seen a single time. This chain links TRBV7-9 with TRBJ1-2, with TRBD1 matching over 7 bases. The germline gives CDR1 SEHNR, CDR2 FQNEAQ (reference sequence). The CDR3 runs to 10 residues. After removal of 3 bases from V and 14 bases from J, the junction contained 3 bases not matched to a gene. The CDR3 coding sequence is TGTGCCAGCAGCTTGACAGGGAGAACCTTC. It yields the protein CASSLTGRTF.

V usage is TRBV2 and J usage is TRBJ1-5; 8 bases align to TRBD1. The germline CDR1 and CDR2 sequences are SNHLY and FYNNEI. The trim removed 4 bases at V and 5 bases at J, leaving 4 bases unmatched. The CDR3 runs 14 residues. CDR3 protein: CASSGTGSYQPQHF. The DNA of the CDR3 is TGTGCCAGCAGTGGGACAGGGTCATATCAGCCCCAGCATTTT.

The chain recombines TRBV29-1 with TRBJ2-5; perhaps TRBD1 as D (5 bases). Trimming left V 8 bases short and J 1 base short, with 8 bases between. The germline V gene encodes CDR1 SQVTM and CDR2 ANQGSEA. CDR3 size: 11 residues. The CDR3 loop is CSPTVQETQYF. The CDR3 DNA follows: TGCAGCCCGACAGTCCAAGAGACCCAGTACTTC.

V usage is TRBV7-9 and J usage is TRBJ2-5, with 9 bases identical to TRBD2. Germline V CDR1 and CDR2: SEHNR, FQNEAQ (reference sequence). V shed 3 bases and J 4 bases; nucleotides not matched to a gene: 3. The CDR3 has 14 amino acids. The CDR3 region is CASSFSGSGETQYF. The CDR3 DNA reads TGTGCCAGCAGCTTTAGCGGGAGTGGAGAGACCCAGTACTTC.

About this clone itself: The same CDR3 arises from other DNA sequences in this sample as well. V is TRBV15 and J is TRBJ2-5; D is unclear. CDR1 and CDR2 (germline): LNHNV, YYDKDF (reference sequence). The V end lost 3 bases, the J end lost 3 bases, and 8 bases lay between the germline ends. This CDR3 spans 13 amino acids. CDR3 nucleotides: TGTGCCACCAGCAGGGTAACAGAAGAGACCCAGTACTTC. Its translation is CATSRVTEETQYF.

The table lists this clone with a few counts. The V and J genes are TRBV29-1 and TRBJ2-1; 7 positions agree with TRBD1. CDR3 size: 13 residues. CDR1 is SQVTM and CDR2 is ANQGSEA in the germline V gene. Unmatched junction bases numbered 5, after V lost 7 bases and J lost 2 bases. CDR3 DNA: TGCAGCGCACGACAGGGAGCCTACAATGAGCAGTTCTTC. It encodes CSARQGAYNEQFF.

The chain recombines TRBV18 with TRBJ1-2, with D possibly being TRBD1 (6 bases). Trimming stripped 3 bases from V and 4 bases from J, with 12 bases between. Germline loops: CDR1 KGHSH, CDR2 LQKENI. The CDR3 covers 14 residues. This chain's CDR3 is CASSPDSEFYGYTF. CDR3 nucleotide sequence: TGTGCCAGCTCACCGGACAGTGAGTTCTATGGCTACACCTTC.

This clone is a singleton in its sample. V and J are TRBV6-5 and TRBJ1-5; the match to TRBD1 covers 10 bases. The CDR3 runs 15 residues. V trimming: 7 bases; J trimming: 4 bases; junction bases outside the gene matches: 7. The V gene's germline CDR1 is MNHEY and CDR2 SVGAGI. The CDR3 spells CASTRDRGGNQPQHF. In DNA form, the CDR3 reads TGTGCCAGCACCCGGGACAGGGGAGGGAATCAGCCCCAGCATTTT.

The CDR3 here is CASSLVDGDSYEQYF. In DNA, the CDR3 is TGCGCCAGCAGCTTGGTGGACGGCGACTCCTACGAGCAGTACTTC. This chain connects TRBV5-1 to TRBJ2-7; no firm D call. The V gene lost 0 bases and the J gene lost 0 bases, with 10 bases spanning the gap. CDR3 length: 15 amino acids. Germline values: CDR1 SGHRS, CDR2 YFSETQ. The full variable domain, with the rest looked up from reference TRBV5-1 and TRBJ2-7, is KAGVTQTPRYLIKTRGQQVTLSCSPISGHRSVSWYQQTPGQGLQFLFEYFSETQRNKGNFPGRFSGRQFSNSRSEMNVSTLELGDSALYLCASSLVDGDSYEQYFGPGTRLTVT.

This rearrangement joins TRBV5-1 to TRBJ2-2, with D tentatively TRBD1 or TRBD2 (6 bases each). Trimming removed 0 bases from V and 5 bases from J, with 11 bases in between. This CDR3 is built from 15 residues. Germline CDR1 reads SGHRS; CDR2 reads YFSETQ. The CDR3 DNA reads TGCGCCAGCAGCTTGGCGGGGGCGCGGACCGGGGAGCTGTTTTTT. Its translation: CASSLAGARTGELFF. The full variable domain, with the rest looked up from reference TRBV5-1 and TRBJ2-2, is KAGVTQTPRYLIKTRGQQVTLSCSPISGHRSVSWYQQTPGQGLQFLFEYFSETQRNKGNFPGRFSGRQFSNSRSEMNVSTLELGDSALYLCASSLAGARTGELFFGEGSRLTVL.

The chain links TRBV7-2 to TRBJ2-7, with a possible D match to TRBD2 (5 bases). V was cut by 5 bases and J by 7 bases, with 12 bases left in between. This CDR3 spans 12 amino acids. Germline CDR1 and CDR2: SGHTA and FQGNSA. CDR3 in amino acids: CASSVTEVEQYF. The DNA of the CDR3 is TGTGCCAGCAGCGTAACGGAGGTGGAGCAGTACTTC.

The rearrangement joins TRBV23-1 to TRBJ2-7; D unresolved. TRBV23-1 is given ORF status, its function remaining uncertain. Trimming pared 3 bases from V and 2 bases from J, leaving 8 bases between. The CDR3 loop spans 13 amino acids. Here the CDR3 DNA reads TGCGCCAGCAGTCACAGGATCCCCTACGAGCAGTACTTC. Amino acids: CASSHRIPYEQYF.

The rearrangement joins TRBV27 to TRBJ2-5, with D possibly matching TRBD2 (6 bases). Germline loops: CDR1 MNHEY, CDR2 SMNVEV (reference sequence). CDR3 length equals 14 residues. V lost 7 bases and J lost 2, with 14 bases in between. The CDR3 nucleotides are TGTGCCAGCAAACCTCACGGGGGACAAGAGACCCAGTACTTC. Its translation is CASKPHGGQETQYF.

This sequence joins TRBV29-1 and TRBJ1-2; possibly TRBD1 for D (5 bases). The V and J ends lost 8 bases and 4 bases respectively, with 14 bases between them. This CDR3 comprises 12 residues. From germline, CDR1 is SQVTM and CDR2 ANQGSEA. CDR3 in amino acids: CSTQEGRYGYTF. CDR3 DNA: TGCAGCACCCAGGAGGGACGCTATGGCTACACCTTC.

As for this clone: Mismatch with germline at one junction end may stem from a read error. The chain carries TRBV11-2 and TRBJ2-7; tentative D call: TRBD2 (5 bases). CDR3 length: 14 amino acids. Germline V gives CDR1 SGHAT, CDR2 FQNNGV. The CDR3 region is CASSLDLSSVVFLF. For the CDR3, the DNA is TGTGCCAGCAGCTTAGATTTGAGTAGCGTCGTTTTCCTCTTC. Using reference TRBV11-2 and TRBJ2-7 for the parts outside the CDR3, the full variable domain is EAGVAQSPRYKIIEKRQSVAFWCNPISGHATLYWYQQILGQGPKLLIQFQNNGVVDDSQLPKDRFSAERLKGVDSTLKIQPAKLEDSAVYLCASSLDLSSVVFLFGPGTRLTVT.

The sample holds one count of this clone. The chain is built from TRBV7-9 and TRBJ1-2, with D perhaps matching TRBD1 (5 bases). Trimming shortened V by 2 bases and J by 8 bases, and 18 bases separated the two germline ends. Germline V gene sequence: CDR1 SEHNR, CDR2 FQNEAQ (reference sequence). The CDR3 runs 15 residues. The CDR3 here is CASSLSSGKTWGYTF. The CDR3 nucleotides read TGTGCCAGCAGCTTATCCTCAGGGAAAACCTGGGGCTACACCTTC.

The rearrangement links TRBV29-1 to TRBJ2-5; perhaps TRBD1 as D (5 bases). V was trimmed by 4 bases and J by 2 bases, leaving 11 bases between them. Germline-derived CDR1 and CDR2 are SQVTM and ANQGSEA. This CDR3 region has 13 residues. Written as DNA, the CDR3 is TGCAGCGTTGCAGGGCAGGCTCAAGAGACCCAGTACTTC. Its translation: CSVAGQAQETQYF.

The chain couples TRBV9 to TRBJ2-7; 9 bases map to TRBD1. Trimming removed 3 bases from V and 5 bases from J; junction bases left unmatched: 9. Germline CDR1 is SGDLS and CDR2 is YYNGEE. The CDR3 is 15 residues long. The CDR3 region is CASSGGPDRGHEQYF. CDR3 nucleotide sequence: TGTGCCAGCAGCGGAGGGCCGGACAGGGGCCACGAGCAGTACTTC.

J is TRBJ2-7 and V is TRBV5-1, with no clear D. The CDR3 runs to 13 residues. Germline assignment: CDR1 SGHRS and CDR2 YFSETQ. The V end was cut by 0 bases, the J end by 3 bases, with 7 bases between. The CDR3 region is CASSLGQNYEQYF. CDR3 nucleotide sequence: TGCGCCAGCAGCTTGGGGCAGAACTACGAGCAGTACTTC. Full variable domain (rest looked up from reference TRBV5-1 and TRBJ2-7): KAGVTQTPRYLIKTRGQQVTLSCSPISGHRSVSWYQQTPGQGLQFLFEYFSETQRNKGNFPGRFSGRQFSNSRSEMNVSTLELGDSALYLCASSLGQNYEQYFGPGTRLTVT.

The chain carries TRBV30 and TRBJ2-3; D not resolved. Germline V lookup: CDR1 GTSNPN, CDR2 SVGIG (reference sequence). The CDR3 loop spans 13 amino acids. Trimming took off 0 bases at V and 6 bases at J, with 10 bases between the two ends. CDR3 protein: CAWSVIRVDTQYF. DNA of the CDR3: TGTGCCTGGAGTGTAATAAGGGTCGATACGCAGTATTTT.